This TCR beta chain is drawn from a study of blood T cells in healthy people across ages. Study as a whole: Capture by template switching was about one barcoded beta molecule per two T cells.

CDR3 length: 19 residues. With 4 bases clipped from V and 13 bases from J, the junction kept 24 bases outside the gene matches. With respect to this clonotype: No antigen is known for it.

In each sample, at least 6 million PBMCs were isolated. Broader study findings: Expanded clonotype changes were possibly confounded by unknown donor CMV status.

With a J-beta primer mix and a sample-barcoded 5' primer, a second PCR ran about 7 to 12 cycles. TCRdb processed the 5' RACE reads anew with MiXCR; each CDR3 protein has one entry. The sample contains about 1.8 million distinct CDR3 sequences, just under 50% of which appear only once. The rearrangement joins TRBV12-3 or TRBV12-4 to TRBJ1-6, with TRBD1 matching over 8 bases. The sequence derives from a woman aged 40 to 50 in good health. Sequencing used blood. The CDR3 DNA is TGTGCCAGCAGTTCCTATCGCTGGACAGGGCCAAGGCGTCGTCCGCCCCTCCACTTT. It encodes CASSSYRWTGPRRRPPLHF.